This is a list of T cell receptor beta chains from one sample in a study of OX40 agonist ivuxolimab in advanced cancers. Using immunoSEQ multiplex PCR, the repertoire was profiled, and TCRdb retains in-frame clones only, with some absent. In the table there are around 150,000 clones, about 93% of which are singletons. The sample was CD4+ or CD8+ T cells sorted from blood, taken in a trial of the OX40 agonist ivuxolimab. The receptors were gathered from an adult with an advanced solid tumor such as melanoma, head and neck, liver or kidney cancer. CDR3s include the opening cysteine and the closing phenylalanine or tryptophan. Each record gives: J gene, V gene, CDR3 length, clone size, CDR3 protein. The size of a clone is reported for some rows only, either as once, few or many, or as a class for expanded clones.

J: TRBJ2-5; V: TRBV6-5; length: 14; size: .; CDR3: CASSYGPRPETQYF
J: TRBJ2-3; V: TRBV28; length: 14; size: once; CDR3: CASIIGGGTDTQYF
J: TRBJ2-5; V: TRBV2; length: 11; size: .; CDR3: CASSPQETQYF
J: TRBJ2-4; V: TRBV19; length: 14; size: .; CDR3: CASSMGGRENIQYF
J: TRBJ2-5; V: TRBV18; length: 14; size: .; CDR3: CASSPLDRQETQYF
J: TRBJ2-7; V: TRBV10-3; length: 15; size: .; CDR3: CAISESGTSLGRQYF
J: TRBJ1-1; V: TRBV19; length: 15; size: .; CDR3: CASSPWDSWNTEAFF
J: TRBJ2-3; V: TRBV5-6; length: 14; size: .; CDR3: CASSRRGGTDTQYF
J: TRBJ1-5; V: TRBV6-1; length: 13; size: once; CDR3: CASSLADGQPQHF
J: TRBJ2-1; V: TRBV2; length: 12; size: once; CDR3: CASSGGGSEQFF
J: TRBJ1-2; V: TRBV15; length: 15; size: .; CDR3: CATSRDPGLDYGYTF
J: TRBJ2-3; V: TRBV5-6; length: 16; size: .; CDR3: CASSLPPSGRPHTQYF
J: TRBJ1-5; V: TRBV5-5; length: 14; size: few; CDR3: CASSPGTEGQPQHF
J: TRBJ2-7; V: TRBV9; length: 14; size: .; CDR3: CASSVTRTSYEQYF
J: TRBJ2-1; V: TRBV7-2; length: 15; size: .; CDR3: CASSLLLDTYNEQFF
J: TRBJ1-4; V: TRBV4-2; length: 15; size: .; CDR3: CASSPPRGTNEKLFF
J: TRBJ2-7; V: TRBV15; length: 15; size: .; CDR3: CATSSTGTGDHEQYF
J: TRBJ2-3; V: TRBV5-1; length: 14; size: .; CDR3: CASSSGTSTDTQYF
J: TRBJ2-7; V: TRBV6-1; length: 15; size: .; CDR3: CASSRFGQGADEQYF
J: TRBJ1-4; V: TRBV6-5; length: 15; size: .; CDR3: CASRRLTQQTEKLFF
J: TRBJ2-1; V: TRBV4-3; length: 18; size: .; CDR3: CASSPRATGLAYYNEQFF
J: TRBJ1-6; V: TRBV7-9; length: 16; size: few; CDR3: CASSLGESAVNSPLHF
J: TRBJ2-1; V: TRBV7-6; length: 17; size: .; CDR3: CASSLALGRSSYNEQFF
J: TRBJ1-1; V: TRBV6-5; length: 13; size: .; CDR3: CASSRQKRTEAFF
J: TRBJ2-7; V: TRBV19; length: 15; size: .; CDR3: CASSLDSGATYEQYF
J: TRBJ2-1; V: TRBV20-1; length: 11; size: .; CDR3: CSARGYNEQFF
J: TRBJ1-1; V: TRBV7-3; length: 15; size: .; CDR3: CASSATSFPDTEAFF
J: TRBJ1-3; V: TRBV19; length: 16; size: .; CDR3: CASTEPPATPGNTIYF
J: TRBJ1-1; V: TRBV27; length: 13; size: .; CDR3: CASQGGGITEAFF
J: TRBJ2-5; V: TRBV7-2; length: 14; size: once; CDR3: CASSLGTLQETQYF
J: TRBJ1-1; V: TRBV10-2; length: 11; size: .; CDR3: CASSQTDEAFF
J: TRBJ2-7; V: TRBV23-1; length: 13; size: .; CDR3: CASTFRGLNEQYF
J: TRBJ2-7; V: TRBV6-6; length: 15; size: .; CDR3: CASLGTGVWPREQYF
J: TRBJ1-4; V: TRBV11-2; length: 15; size: .; CDR3: CASSLGPATNEKLFF
J: TRBJ1-6; V: TRBV21-1; length: 19; size: .; CDR3: CASSKSWLGQGLSNSPLHF
J: TRBJ2-1; V: TRBV11-3; length: 13; size: once; CDR3: CASSKNQVDEQFF
J: TRBJ1-2; V: TRBV7-2; length: 13; size: once; CDR3: CASSVEQGYGYTF
J: TRBJ1-3; V: TRBV19; length: 15; size: .; CDR3: CASQWGGTTRNTIYF
J: TRBJ2-2; V: TRBV18; length: 14; size: .; CDR3: CASSETSGFRELFF
J: TRBJ2-1; V: TRBV7-2; length: 15; size: .; CDR3: CASSRGRGGYNEQFF
J: TRBJ1-6; V: TRBV18; length: 17; size: .; CDR3: CASSPFDREAYNSPLHF
J: TRBJ2-7; V: TRBV19; length: 16; size: .; CDR3: CASSRGNFGSYYEQYF
J: TRBJ2-3; V: TRBV5-1; length: 15; size: .; CDR3: CASSFTSGGADTQYF
J: TRBJ2-7; V: TRBV28; length: 15; size: .; CDR3: CASSLPHLRGYEQYF
J: TRBJ1-4; V: TRBV5-1; length: 16; size: .; CDR3: CASSPGQGSANEKLFF
J: TRBJ2-2; V: TRBV4-3; length: 15; size: .; CDR3: CASSPRARTTGELFF
J: TRBJ2-7; V: TRBV20-1; length: 11; size: .; CDR3: CSAPQDYEQYF
J: TRBJ1-4; V: TRBV4-3; length: 14; size: .; CDR3: CASSPRHINEKLFF
J: TRBJ2-7; V: TRBV6-1; length: 16; size: .; CDR3: CASSGLAGATSIEQYF
J: TRBJ1-1; V: TRBV5-6; length: 14; size: once; CDR3: CASSLLKGDNEAFF
J: TRBJ1-5; V: TRBV18; length: 15; size: .; CDR3: CASSPPHGGNQPQHF
J: TRBJ1-3; V: TRBV6-5; length: 15; size: .; CDR3: CASRARARSGNTIYF
J: TRBJ1-5; V: TRBV5-8; length: 17; size: .; CDR3: CASSLAEDSLGIGPQHF
J: TRBJ2-7; V: TRBV6-6; length: 15; size: .; CDR3: CASSSPGGISYEQYF